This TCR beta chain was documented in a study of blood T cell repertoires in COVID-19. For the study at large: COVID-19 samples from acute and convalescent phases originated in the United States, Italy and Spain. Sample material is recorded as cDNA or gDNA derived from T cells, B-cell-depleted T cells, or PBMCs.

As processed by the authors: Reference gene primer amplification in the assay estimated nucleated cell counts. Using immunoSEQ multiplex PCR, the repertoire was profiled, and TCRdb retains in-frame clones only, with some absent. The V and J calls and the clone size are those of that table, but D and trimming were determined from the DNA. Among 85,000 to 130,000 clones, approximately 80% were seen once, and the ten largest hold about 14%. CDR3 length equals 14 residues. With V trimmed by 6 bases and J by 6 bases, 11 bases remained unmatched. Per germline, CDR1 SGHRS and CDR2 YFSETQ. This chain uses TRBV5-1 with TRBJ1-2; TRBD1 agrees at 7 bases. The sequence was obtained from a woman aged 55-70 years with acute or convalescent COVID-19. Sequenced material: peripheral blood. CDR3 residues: CASTGTAVSDGYTF. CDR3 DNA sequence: TGCGCCAGCACGGGGACAGCGGTGTCCGATGGCTACACCTTC.